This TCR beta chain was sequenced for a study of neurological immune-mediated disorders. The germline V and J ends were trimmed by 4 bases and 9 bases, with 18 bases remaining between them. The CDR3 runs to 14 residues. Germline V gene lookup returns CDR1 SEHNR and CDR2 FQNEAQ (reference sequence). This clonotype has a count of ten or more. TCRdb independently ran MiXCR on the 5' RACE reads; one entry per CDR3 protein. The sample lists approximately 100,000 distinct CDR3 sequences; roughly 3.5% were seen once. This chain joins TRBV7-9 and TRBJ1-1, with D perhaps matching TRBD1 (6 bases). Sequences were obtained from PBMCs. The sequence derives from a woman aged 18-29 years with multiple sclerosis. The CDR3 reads CASSSDREGWKAFF. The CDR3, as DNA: TGTGCCAGCAGCTCGGACAGAGAGGGGTGGAAAGCTTTCTTT.